Detailed here is one T cell receptor beta chain. The junction and the germline gene differ at one end; a read error may be behind it. This sample was taken from a study of blood T cell repertoires in COVID-19. Overall study: The origin of the acute and convalescent COVID-19 samples was the United States, Italy and Spain.

It was during active infection that Seattle patients were enrolled and then longitudinally followed. This CDR3 has 13 residues. Germline V gene data show CDR1 as SEHNR and CDR2 as FQNEAQ (reference sequence). Method: immunoSEQ multiplex PCR; TCRdb's copy keeps in-frame clones and lacks some. The sample includes hundreds of thousands of clones, 70% to 90% seen only once; the top ten take about 8%. The TCR was taken from a woman between 45 and 65 years old with COVID-19, enrolled during active disease. Source material: peripheral blood. The chain has TRBV7-9 and TRBJ1-1; TRBD1 agrees at 8 bases. CDR3 sequence (DNA): TGTACCAGCAGCTTAACAGGGGGCACTGAAGCTTTCTTT. It translates to CTSSLTGGTEAFF.